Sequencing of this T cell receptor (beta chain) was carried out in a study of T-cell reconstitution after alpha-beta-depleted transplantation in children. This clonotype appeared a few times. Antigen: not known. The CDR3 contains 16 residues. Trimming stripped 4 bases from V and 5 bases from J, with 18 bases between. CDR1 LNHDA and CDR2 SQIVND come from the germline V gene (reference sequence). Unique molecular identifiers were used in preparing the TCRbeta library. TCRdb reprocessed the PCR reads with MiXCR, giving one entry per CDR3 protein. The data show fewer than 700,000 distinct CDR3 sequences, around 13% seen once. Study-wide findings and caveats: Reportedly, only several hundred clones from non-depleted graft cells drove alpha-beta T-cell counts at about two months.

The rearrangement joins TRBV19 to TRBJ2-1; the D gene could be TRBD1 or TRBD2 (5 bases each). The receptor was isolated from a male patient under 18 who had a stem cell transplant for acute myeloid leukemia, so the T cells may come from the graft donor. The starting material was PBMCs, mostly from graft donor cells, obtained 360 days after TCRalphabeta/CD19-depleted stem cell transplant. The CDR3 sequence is CASSTATSGADNEQFF. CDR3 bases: TGTGCCAGTAGTACTGCCACCTCCGGGGCAGACAATGAGCAGTTCTTC.